Below, 27 T cell receptor beta chains from the same sample are listed, as sequenced in a study of T cell changes during pregnancy in multiple sclerosis. Clones were read by immunoSEQ multiplex PCR, and TCRdb kept only the in-frame ones, dropping some. The data show about 77,000 clones, approximately 91% seen once. The starting material was peripheral blood, obtained before pregnancy. Receptors were obtained from a female donor with multiple sclerosis, enrolled in a pregnancy study.

This clone was counted once. This chain uses TRBV27 with TRBJ1-4, with 9 bases aligning to TRBD1. The CDR3 covers 15 residues. The trim removed 4 bases at V and 8 bases at J, leaving 8 bases unmatched. The V gene's germline CDR1 is MNHEY and CDR2 SMNVEV (reference sequence). DNA for the CDR3: TGTGCCAGCAGTTCCCCCGGGACAGGGCGCGAAAAACTGTTTTTT. It specifies CASSSPGTGREKLFF.

The gene calls are TRBV2 and TRBJ2-3; D may be TRBD2 (5 bases). The CDR3 length is 13 residues. Germline V lookup: CDR1 SNHLY, CDR2 FYNNEI. V was pared by 4 bases and J by 5 bases, with 10 bases between. DNA for the CDR3: TGTGCCAGCAGTGGAAATCGGGGAGATACGCAGTATTTT. It is translated as CASSGNRGDTQYF.

The chain is built from TRBV7-6 and TRBJ2-1, with 8 bases that match TRBD1. The CDR3 runs 15 residues. The J segment lost 1 base and the V segment lost 6 bases, leaving 5 bases of the junction unmatched. Per the germline V gene, CDR1 is SGHVS and CDR2 is FNYEAQ. DNA for the CDR3: TGTGCCAGCAGAGACAGGGGTGGGTCCTACAATGAGCAGTTCTTC. It specifies CASRDRGGSYNEQFF. The full variable domain, its missing parts supplied by reference TRBV7-6 and TRBJ2-1, is GAGVSQSPRYKVTKRGQDVALRCDPISGHVSLYWYRQALGQGPEFLTYFNYEAQQDKSGLPNDRFSAERPEGSISTLTIQRTEQRDSAMYRCASRDRGGSYNEQFFGPGTRLTVL.

The chain carries TRBV5-4 and TRBJ2-5; possibly TRBD1 for D (6 bases). Looked up from germline, CDR1 is SGHNT and CDR2 is YYREEE (reference sequence). V was cut by 4 bases and J by 4 bases, with 14 bases left in between. The CDR3 is 14 amino acids. CDR3: CASSGGQGGETQYF. The DNA of the CDR3 is TGTGCCAGCAGCGGGGGACAAGGAGGAGAGACCCAGTACTTC.

This clone has just a few counts. The rearrangement links TRBV4-1 to TRBJ1-2; possibly TRBD1 for D (6 bases). Trimming removed 4 bases from V and 1 base from J, with 13 bases in between. The germline V gene encodes CDR1 MGHRA and CDR2 YSYEKL. The CDR3 runs to 15 residues. CDR3 DNA sequence: TGCGCCAGCAGCCCCATCAGGGGAAGTAACTATGGCTACACCTTC. Residues: CASSPIRGSNYGYTF.

The rearrangement links TRBV5-3 to TRBJ2-7; D gene ambiguous. TRBV5-3 is placed among ORFs of uncertain function. V dropped 1 base and J dropped 0 bases, with 11 bases sitting between them. The CDR3 length is 15 residues. The CDR3 loop is CARSLSGQVSYEQYF. Here the CDR3 DNA reads TGTGCCAGAAGCTTGTCCGGTCAGGTCTCCTACGAGCAGTACTTC.

Concerning this clone: Within the sample, other DNA sequences also encode this same CDR3. CDR3 region: CASSLQGDEQYF. The CDR3, as DNA: TGCGCCAGCAGCTTACAGGGAGACGAGCAGTACTTC. The chain combines TRBV5-1 with TRBJ2-7; TRBD1 might be the D (6 bases). Per the germline V gene, CDR1 is SGHRS and CDR2 is YFSETQ. Trimming stripped 2 bases from V and 5 bases from J, with 8 bases between. The CDR3 runs to 12 residues. Supplemented by reference TRBV5-1 and TRBJ2-7, the full variable domain reads KAGVTQTPRYLIKTRGQQVTLSCSPISGHRSVSWYQQTPGQGLQFLFEYFSETQRNKGNFPGRFSGRQFSNSRSEMNVSTLELGDSALYLCASSLQGDEQYFGPGTRLTVT.

This clone was found a few times. The chain employs TRBV2 and TRBJ1-1; no reliable D call. V was trimmed by 7 bases and J by 7 bases, leaving 10 bases between them. This CDR3 is built from 11 residues. Germline-derived CDR1 and CDR2 are SNHLY and FYNNEI. The CDR3 sequence is CASNVGDEAFF. CDR3 nucleotides: TGTGCCAGCAATGTGGGCGATGAAGCTTTCTTT. The full variable domain, rest sourced from reference TRBV2 and TRBJ1-1, is EPEVTQTPSHQVTQMGQEVILRCVPISNHLYFYWYRQILGQKVEFLVSFYNNEISEKSEIFDDQFSVERPDGSNFTLKIRSTKLEDSAMYFCASNVGDEAFFGQGTRLTVV.

DNA for the CDR3: TGTGCCAGCAGCTTATTGGTTAGTGAAGAGACCCAGTACTTC. It yields the protein CASSLLVSEETQYF. The J gene is TRBJ2-5, the V gene TRBV7-9; D remains ambiguous. The V gene lost 2 bases and the J gene lost 3 bases, with 10 bases spanning the gap. This CDR3 region has 14 residues. Germline CDR1 reads SEHNR; CDR2 reads FQNEAQ (reference sequence).

This clone was detected once. The V call is TRBV30, the J call TRBJ2-7, with 9 bases identical to TRBD1. This CDR3 has 12 amino acids. Germline lookup yields CDR1 GTSNPN and CDR2 SVGIG (reference sequence). V dropped 2 bases and J dropped 11; count of bases not matched to a gene: 7. The CDR3 DNA is TGTGCCTGGAGTTTAGGGACAGGGATCAAGTACTTC. It is translated as CAWSLGTGIKYF. Looking up the rest from reference TRBV30 and TRBJ2-7 gives the full variable domain: SQTIHQWPATLVQPVGSPLSLECTVEGTSNPNLYWYRQAAGRGLQLLFYSVGIGQISSEVPQNLSASRPQDRQFILSSKKLLLSDSGFYLCAWSLGTGIKYFGPGTRLTVT.

This rearrangement joins TRBV4-3 to TRBJ2-3; 10 bases align to TRBD1. Trimming at V came to 5 bases and at J to 5 bases, leaving 7 bases not matched to a gene. Germline loops: CDR1 LGHNA, CDR2 YSLEER. The CDR3 contains 15 residues. The CDR3 nucleotides read TGCGCCAGCAGCGCCCGGGACAGGGGAGTAGATACGCAGTATTTT. Translation gives CASSARDRGVDTQYF.

The CDR3 nucleotides read TGTGCCAGCAGTGCACAGGGGCGAGCTTTCTTT. Its protein is CASSAQGRAFF. The rearrangement uses TRBV6-5 and TRBJ1-1, with 7 bases matching TRBD1. This CDR3 is built from 11 residues. Germline V gene sequence: CDR1 MNHEY, CDR2 SVGAGI. V shed 5 bases and J 10 bases; nucleotides not matched to a gene: 4.

The chain joins TRBV7-2 to TRBJ2-1; D perhaps matches TRBD2 (5 bases). The germline CDR1 and CDR2 sequences are SGHTA and FQGNSA. The CDR3 runs 13 residues. The V end was cut by 4 bases, the J end by 7 bases, with 11 bases between. CDR3 protein: CASSSLRANEQFF. The CDR3 bases are TGTGCCAGCAGCTCCCTGAGGGCGAATGAGCAGTTCTTC.

Here the CDR3 DNA reads TGTGCCAGCAGCCCTGACAGGGGGCAGGCCCAGTACTTC. Its protein product is CASSPDRGQAQYF. V is TRBV7-6 and J is TRBJ2-5; TRBD1 aligns across 10 bases. Germline V CDR1 and CDR2: SGHVS, FNYEAQ. The CDR3 consists of 13 residues. Trimming cost V 5 bases and J 9 bases; bases outside gene matches: 6. The variable domain in full, completed from reference TRBV7-6 and TRBJ2-5, reads GAGVSQSPRYKVTKRGQDVALRCDPISGHVSLYWYRQALGQGPEFLTYFNYEAQQDKSGLPNDRFSAERPEGSISTLTIQRTEQRDSAMYRCASSPDRGQAQYFGPGTRLLVL.

This sequence joins TRBV2 and TRBJ1-1, with D perhaps matching TRBD1 (5 bases). Per germline, CDR1 SNHLY and CDR2 FYNNEI. Trimming pared 0 bases from V and 3 bases from J, leaving 11 bases between. The CDR3 is made up of 15 amino acids. The CDR3 spells CASSEAPGLDTEAFF. DNA of the CDR3: TGTGCCAGCAGTGAAGCCCCAGGGTTGGACACTGAAGCTTTCTTT.

This rearrangement joins TRBV30 to TRBJ2-7; 11 nucleotides agree with TRBD2. The ends lost 3 bases at V and 3 bases at J; junction bases unmatched: 4. This CDR3 is 14 amino acids long. Germline CDR1 GTSNPN, CDR2 SVGIG (reference sequence). CDR3 bases: TGTGCCTGGAGCCTAGCGGGGGGCGACTACGAGCAGTACTTC. This gives the protein CAWSLAGGDYEQYF. The variable domain in full, completed from reference TRBV30 and TRBJ2-7, reads SQTIHQWPATLVQPVGSPLSLECTVEGTSNPNLYWYRQAAGRGLQLLFYSVGIGQISSEVPQNLSASRPQDRQFILSSKKLLLSDSGFYLCAWSLAGGDYEQYFGPGTRLTVT.

V and J are TRBV6-5 and TRBJ1-2; TRBD1 matches 9 bases. The CDR3 totals 15 residues. V lost 7 bases and J lost 7; bases outside the gene matches: 13. The germline V gene encodes CDR1 MNHEY and CDR2 SVGAGI. CDR3 coding DNA: TGTGCCAGCACCCACAATTCCGGGACAGGGTTTGGCTACACCTTC. It codes for CASTHNSGTGFGYTF.

The rearrangement uses TRBV18 and TRBJ1-1; possibly TRBD1 for D (6 bases). V was shortened by 3 bases and J by 0 bases, with 8 bases between the two germline ends. Germline values: CDR1 KGHSH, CDR2 LQKENI. This CDR3 has 14 residues. The CDR3 loop is CASSPGAMNTEAFF. CDR3 coding DNA: TGTGCCAGCTCACCGGGGGCAATGAACACTGAAGCTTTCTTT.

The rearrangement uses TRBV7-2 and TRBJ2-1; tentatively, D is TRBD1 (5 bases). V shed 0 bases and J shed 4 bases, with 10 bases lying between them. The CDR3 totals 15 residues. Germline CDR1 SGHTA, CDR2 FQGNSA. The DNA of the CDR3 is TGTGCCAGCAGCTTAGCGGGGCCTAATTACAATGAGCAGTTCTTC. Its protein product is CASSLAGPNYNEQFF.

This clone has just one count. V usage is TRBV30 and J usage is TRBJ2-7; D is ambiguous. Trimming removed 0 bases from V and 5 bases from J, with 8 bases in between. From germline, CDR1 is GTSNPN and CDR2 SVGIG (reference sequence). The CDR3 is 12 amino acids. CDR3 loop: CAWSVNIDEQYF. CDR3 nucleotides: TGTGCCTGGAGTGTAAATATAGACGAGCAGTACTTC.

The rearrangement links TRBV9 to TRBJ2-5; 12 nucleotides line up with TRBD2. V was pared by 3 bases and J by 1 base, with 4 bases of the junction left unmatched. The germline CDR1 and CDR2 sequences are SGDLS and YYNGEE. The CDR3 contains 16 residues. CDR3 residues: CASSGGTSGRQETQYF. CDR3 sequence (DNA): TGTGCCAGCAGCGGCGGGACTAGCGGGCGCCAAGAGACCCAGTACTTC.

Comment on this clone: This clone may be a read error of a much larger clone one base away. The chain joins TRBV30 to TRBJ2-2; TRBD2 is a possible D gene (6 bases). The CDR3 consists of 14 residues. CDR1 is GTSNPN and CDR2 is SVGIG in the germline V gene (reference sequence). CDR3 in amino acids: CAWSTGLHTGELSF. For the CDR3, the DNA is TGTGCCTGGAGTACGGGACTGCACACCGGGGAGCTGTCTTTT.

This chain uses TRBV9 with TRBJ2-7, with D perhaps TRBD2 (6 bases). This CDR3 has 14 amino acids. Germline V gene data show CDR1 as SGDLS and CDR2 as YYNGEE. Trimming took off 4 bases at V and 0 bases at J, with 11 bases between the two ends. The CDR3 DNA sequence: TGTGCCAGCAGCCCACGGGGGAGCTCCTACGAGCAGTACTTC. Protein sequence: CASSPRGSSYEQYF.

This chain joins TRBV10-2 and TRBJ2-3; D gene uncertain. This CDR3 is 13 amino acids long. V was clipped by 0 bases and J by 9 bases, with 10 bases between them. The germline gives CDR1 WSHSY, CDR2 SAAADI. CDR3 residues: CASSESWSVTQYF. CDR3 coding DNA: TGCGCCAGCAGTGAGTCGTGGTCGGTCACGCAGTATTTT.

The chain joins TRBV7-3 to TRBJ1-6, with D maybe TRBD1 (6 bases). The length of the CDR3 is 15 residues. CDR1 SGHTA and CDR2 FQGTGA come from the germline V gene. V shed 2 bases and J shed 9 bases, with 14 bases lying between them. The CDR3 here is CASSLVVPGVSPLHF. CDR3 coding DNA: TGTGCCAGCAGCTTAGTGGTGCCAGGGGTTTCACCCCTCCACTTT.

This sequence joins TRBV5-4 and TRBJ1-2, with 12 bases that match TRBD1. With 0 bases clipped from V and 4 bases from J, the junction kept 1 base outside the gene matches. CDR3 size: 15 residues. Germline V gene lookup returns CDR1 SGHNT and CDR2 YYREEE (reference sequence). CDR3 nucleotide sequence: TGTGCCAGCAGCTTGGGGGACAGGGGGCCCTATGGCTACACCTTC. Protein sequence: CASSLGDRGPYGYTF.

The J gene is TRBJ2-2, the V gene TRBV5-4; TRBD2 agrees at 10 bases. V trimming: 0 bases; J trimming: 4 bases; junction bases outside the gene matches: 0. This CDR3 contains 15 residues. Germline V gives CDR1 SGHNT, CDR2 YYREEE (reference sequence). The CDR3 protein is CASSLERGGTGELFF. The DNA of the CDR3 is TGTGCCAGCAGCTTGGAGCGGGGGGGCACCGGGGAGCTGTTTTTT.